This T cell receptor beta chain was identified in a study of blood T cell repertoires in COVID-19. Study information: Spain, Italy and the United States supplied samples that represented acute and convalescent COVID-19. PBMCs, B-cell-depleted T cells, or T cells provided the cDNA or gDNA that made up the material.

Original data processing: The authors estimated nucleated cell counts from reference gene primer amplification. Measured with immunoSEQ multiplex PCR; TCRdb has only the in-frame clones, and not every one. From that table come the V and J calls and clone size; the DNA was used to work out D and trimming. This table has approximately 89,000 clones, around 72% appearing once. This CDR3 comprises 12 residues. Looked up from germline, CDR1 is SQVTM and CDR2 is ANQGSEA. Trimming cost V 4 bases and J 8 bases; bases outside gene matches: 6. This clone showed up just a few times. The chain employs TRBV29-1 and TRBJ1-2; 8 bases map to TRBD1. The sequencing sample was made of peripheral blood. The clonotype was recovered from a man between 65 and 79 years old with acute or convalescent COVID-19. The CDR3 DNA reads as TGCAGCGTTGGCGCACAGGGGGGAGGCTACACCTTC. Protein sequence: CSVGAQGGGYTF.